The clone carrying this T cell receptor beta chain was counted ten times or more. Its antigen remains unknown. Stability of Graves' hyperthyroidism was defined as absent ophthalmopathy progression within 18 months. The data were taken from a study of T cells in Graves' hyperthyroidism and ophthalmopathy. Regarding the study as a whole: Peripheral blood also featured most of the thyroid clonotypes expanded above 0.001.

Authors of the study amplified TCR beta CDR3 regions from RNA transcripts. TCR CDR3 underwent first-round RT-PCR with the HTBI primer set. TCRdb used MiXCR to reprocess the multiplex PCR reads, holding one entry per CDR3 protein. The repertoire includes tens of thousands of distinct CDR3 sequences, approximately 50% of them detected once, and around a third sits in the top ten. Trimming stripped 4 bases from V and 2 bases from J, with 11 bases between. The CDR3 spans 14 residues. CDR1 and CDR2 from the germline V gene are SGHTA and FQGNSA. The source of this sequence is a man in his late teens or twenties with Graves' hyperthyroidism. V and J are TRBV7-2 and TRBJ1-1, with D possibly matching TRBD1 (6 bases). Input material: peripheral blood or thyroid tissue (not recorded which). The CDR3 sequence: CASSSQGTNTEAFF. The CDR3 nucleotides are TGTGCCAGCAGCTCACAGGGTACAAACACTGAAGCTTTCTTT.